The clone carrying this TCR beta chain occurred many times. Amplification targeted TCR beta CDR3 regions from RNA transcripts. Initially, a first-round RT-PCR of the TCR CDR3 employed the HTBI primer set. TCRdb used MiXCR to reprocess the multiplex PCR reads, holding one entry per CDR3 protein. The profile shows around 400,000 distinct CDR3 sequences, 13% of them singletons. Exclusion of patients followed from uncontrolled infection, other autoimmune disease, pregnancy or lactation. This sample stems from a study of T cells in Graves' hyperthyroidism and ophthalmopathy. Study overall: Sampling of peripheral blood happened at initial diagnosis, prior to any treatment.

Germline CDR1 is DFQATT and CDR2 is SNEGSKA (reference sequence). CDR3 size: 16 residues. V lost 0 bases and J 1 base, leaving 10 bases between the germline ends. This clonotype was sampled from a woman in her late teens or twenties with Graves' hyperthyroidism. The source material was blood. This chain links TRBV20-1 with TRBJ2-6; maybe TRBD2 (6 bases). The CDR3 DNA reads as TGCAGTGCTAGAGATTCTCGGGGGTCTGGGGCCAACGTCCTGACTTTC. Translating it yields CSARDSRGSGANVLTF.